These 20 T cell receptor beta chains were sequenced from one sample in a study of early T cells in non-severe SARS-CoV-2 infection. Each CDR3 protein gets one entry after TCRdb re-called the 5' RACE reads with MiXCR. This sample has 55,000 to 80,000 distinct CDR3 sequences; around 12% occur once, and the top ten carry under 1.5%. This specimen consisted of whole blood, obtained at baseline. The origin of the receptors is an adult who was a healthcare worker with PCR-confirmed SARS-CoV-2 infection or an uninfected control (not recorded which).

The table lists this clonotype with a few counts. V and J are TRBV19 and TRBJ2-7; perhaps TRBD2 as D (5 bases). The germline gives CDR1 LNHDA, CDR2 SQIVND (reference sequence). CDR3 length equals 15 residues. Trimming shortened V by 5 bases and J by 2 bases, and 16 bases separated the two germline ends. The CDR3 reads CASSARKDGTYEQYF. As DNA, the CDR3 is TGTGCCAGTAGTGCCCGGAAGGACGGGACCTACGAGCAGTACTTC.

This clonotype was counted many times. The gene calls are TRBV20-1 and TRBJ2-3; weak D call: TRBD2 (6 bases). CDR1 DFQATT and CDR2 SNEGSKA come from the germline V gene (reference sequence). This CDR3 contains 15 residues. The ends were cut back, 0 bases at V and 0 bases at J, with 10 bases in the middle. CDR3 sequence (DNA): TGCAGTGCTAGAGATAGCGGAACTAGCACAGATACGCAGTATTTT. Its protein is CSARDSGTSTDTQYF.

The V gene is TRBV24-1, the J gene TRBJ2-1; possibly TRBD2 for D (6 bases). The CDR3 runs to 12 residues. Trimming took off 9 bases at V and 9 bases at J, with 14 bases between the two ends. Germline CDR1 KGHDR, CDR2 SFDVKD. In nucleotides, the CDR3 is TGTGCCACCGGGGGGACCGGCAGTGAGCAGTTCTTC. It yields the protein CATGGTGSEQFF.

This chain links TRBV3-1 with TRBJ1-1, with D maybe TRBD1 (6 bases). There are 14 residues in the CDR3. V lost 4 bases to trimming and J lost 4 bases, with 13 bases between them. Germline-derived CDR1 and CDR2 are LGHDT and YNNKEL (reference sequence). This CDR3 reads CASSPRTRGTEAFF. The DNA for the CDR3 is TGTGCCAGCAGCCCCAGGACCAGGGGCACTGAAGCTTTCTTT.

This chain's CDR3 is CASSPTSQGGWTEAFF. The CDR3 coding sequence is TGTGCCAGCTCACCGACCTCACAGGGGGGGTGGACTGAAGCTTTCTTT. The rearrangement links TRBV18 to TRBJ1-1, with 8 nucleotides matching TRBD1. Germline-derived CDR1 and CDR2 are KGHSH and LQKENI. V was clipped by 3 bases and J by 5 bases; unmatched bases: 11. The CDR3 extends over 16 amino acids.

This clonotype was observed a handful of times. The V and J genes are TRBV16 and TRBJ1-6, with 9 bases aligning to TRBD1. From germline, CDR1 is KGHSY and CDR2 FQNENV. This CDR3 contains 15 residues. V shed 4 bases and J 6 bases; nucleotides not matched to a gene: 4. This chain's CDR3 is CASSLPGQGNSPLHF. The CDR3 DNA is TGTGCCAGCAGCCTGCCGGGACAGGGTAATTCACCCCTCCACTTT.

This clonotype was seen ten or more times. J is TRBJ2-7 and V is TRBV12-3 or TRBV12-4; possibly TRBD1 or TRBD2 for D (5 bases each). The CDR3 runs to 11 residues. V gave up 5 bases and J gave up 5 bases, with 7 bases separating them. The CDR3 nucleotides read TGTGCCAGCAGTCAGGGACACGAGCAGTACTTC. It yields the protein CASSQGHEQYF.

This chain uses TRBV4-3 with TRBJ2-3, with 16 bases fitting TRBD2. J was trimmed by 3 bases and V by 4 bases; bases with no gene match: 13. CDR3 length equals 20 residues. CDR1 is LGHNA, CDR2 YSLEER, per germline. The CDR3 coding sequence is TGCGCCAGCAGCCGAACATCCGGGACTAGCGGGAGGGCCTTTACAGATACGCAGTATTTT. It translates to CASSRTSGTSGRAFTDTQYF.

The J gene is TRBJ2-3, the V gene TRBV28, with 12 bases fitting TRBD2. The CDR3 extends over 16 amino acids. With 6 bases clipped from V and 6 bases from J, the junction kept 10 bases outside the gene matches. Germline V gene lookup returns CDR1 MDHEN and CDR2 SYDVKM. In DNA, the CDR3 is TGTGCCAGCAGGGAAGGACTAGCGGGAAGGCACGATACGCAGTATTTT. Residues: CASREGLAGRHDTQYF.

The CDR3 DNA is TGTGCCAGCAGGCCCGGGACACTCCCCTACGAGCAGTACTTC. It is translated as CASRPGTLPYEQYF. The chain uses TRBV11-2 and TRBJ2-7; possible D gene TRBD1, 6 bases. The ends were cut back, 6 bases at V and 2 bases at J, with 14 bases in the middle. The CDR3 is made up of 14 amino acids. CDR1 is SGHAT and CDR2 is FQNNGV in the germline V gene. Drawing the rest from reference TRBV11-2 and TRBJ2-7, the complete variable domain is EAGVAQSPRYKIIEKRQSVAFWCNPISGHATLYWYQQILGQGPKLLIQFQNNGVVDDSQLPKDRFSAERLKGVDSTLKIQPAKLEDSAVYLCASRPGTLPYEQYFGPGTRLTVT.

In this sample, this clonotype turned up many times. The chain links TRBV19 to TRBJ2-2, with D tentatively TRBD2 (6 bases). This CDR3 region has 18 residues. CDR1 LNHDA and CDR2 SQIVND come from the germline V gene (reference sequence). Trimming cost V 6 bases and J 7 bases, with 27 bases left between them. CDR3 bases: TGTGCCAGTAGCTTGGTCCACCAAACTAGCAGGATGATCGGGGAGCTGTTTTTT. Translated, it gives CASSLVHQTSRMIGELFF.

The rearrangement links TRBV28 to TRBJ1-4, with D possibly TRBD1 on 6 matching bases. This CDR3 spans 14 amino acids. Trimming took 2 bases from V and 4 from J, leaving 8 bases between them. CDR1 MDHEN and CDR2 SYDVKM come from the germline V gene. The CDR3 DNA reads TGTGCCAGCAGTTTAGGACAGCATAATGAAAAACTGTTTTTT. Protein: CASSLGQHNEKLFF.

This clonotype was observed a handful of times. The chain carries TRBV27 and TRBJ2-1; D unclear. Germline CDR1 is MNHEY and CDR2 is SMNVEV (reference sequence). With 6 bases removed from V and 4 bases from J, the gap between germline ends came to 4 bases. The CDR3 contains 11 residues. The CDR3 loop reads CASSQYNEQFF. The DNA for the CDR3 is TGTGCCAGCAGCCAATACAATGAGCAGTTCTTC.

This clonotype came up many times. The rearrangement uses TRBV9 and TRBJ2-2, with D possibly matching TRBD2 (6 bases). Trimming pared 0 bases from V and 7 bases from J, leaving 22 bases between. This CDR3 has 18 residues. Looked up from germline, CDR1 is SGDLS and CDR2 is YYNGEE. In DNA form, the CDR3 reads TGTGCCAGCAGCGTAGCTGGAAGGGCGGGAAGGCACGGCGGGGAGCTGTTTTTT. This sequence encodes CASSVAGRAGRHGGELFF.

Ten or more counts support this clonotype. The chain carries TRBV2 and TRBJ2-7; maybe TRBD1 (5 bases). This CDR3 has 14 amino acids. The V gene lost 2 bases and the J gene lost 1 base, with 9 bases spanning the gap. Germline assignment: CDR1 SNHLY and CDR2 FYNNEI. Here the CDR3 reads CASSEQGGSYEQYF. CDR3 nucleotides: TGTGCCAGCAGTGAACAGGGCGGTTCCTACGAGCAGTACTTC. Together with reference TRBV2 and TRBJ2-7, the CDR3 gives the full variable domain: EPEVTQTPSHQVTQMGQEVILRCVPISNHLYFYWYRQILGQKVEFLVSFYNNEISEKSEIFDDQFSVERPDGSNFTLKIRSTKLEDSAMYFCASSEQGGSYEQYFGPGTRLTVT.

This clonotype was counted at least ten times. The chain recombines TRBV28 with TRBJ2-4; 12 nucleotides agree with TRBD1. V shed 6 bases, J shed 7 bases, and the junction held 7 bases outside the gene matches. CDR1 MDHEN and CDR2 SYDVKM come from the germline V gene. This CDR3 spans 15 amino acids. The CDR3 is CASRRDRGRRNIQYF. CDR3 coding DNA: TGTGCCAGCAGACGGGACAGGGGGCGTCGGAACATTCAGTACTTC.

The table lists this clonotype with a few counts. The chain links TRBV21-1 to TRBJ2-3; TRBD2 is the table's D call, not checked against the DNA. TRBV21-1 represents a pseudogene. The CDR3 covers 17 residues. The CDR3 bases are TGTGCCAGCAGCACCGGGACTAGCGGGAGTAGCACAGATACGCAGTATTTT. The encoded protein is CASSTGTSGSSTDTQYF.

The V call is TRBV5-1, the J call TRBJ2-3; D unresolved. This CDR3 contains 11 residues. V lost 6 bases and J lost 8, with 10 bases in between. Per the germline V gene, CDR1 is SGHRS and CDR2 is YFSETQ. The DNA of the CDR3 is TGCGCCAGCAAAAATAGAGCTACGCAGTATTTT. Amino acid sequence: CASKNRATQYF.

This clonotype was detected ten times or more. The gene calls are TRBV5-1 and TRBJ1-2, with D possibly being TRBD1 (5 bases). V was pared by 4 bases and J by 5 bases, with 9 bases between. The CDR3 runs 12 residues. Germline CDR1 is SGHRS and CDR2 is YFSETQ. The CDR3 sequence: CASSVGTYGYTF. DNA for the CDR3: TGCGCCAGCAGCGTTGGGACTTATGGCTACACCTTC.

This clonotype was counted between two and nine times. DNA of the CDR3: TGCAGTGCTAGATACTATAGCGGGAGGGCCTACGAGCAGTACTTC. Its protein is CSARYYSGRAYEQYF. The chain links TRBV20-1 to TRBJ2-7; 11 bases map to TRBD2. Germline trimming cut 2 bases from V and 2 bases from J; bases unmatched to any gene: 5. The CDR3 extends over 15 amino acids. CDR1 and CDR2 from the germline V gene are DFQATT and SNEGSKA (reference sequence).